This T cell receptor beta chain is drawn from a study of breast tumors, draining lymph nodes, adjacent tissues listed by TCRdb under 2016. In the study overall: The study compared TCR beta repertoires across tumor, adjacent nontumor tissue and axillary lymph nodes from breast cancer patients. The study aimed to assess the relationships and possible T-cell exchange between tumor, surrounding tissue and draining lymph node repertoires in human breast cancer. The investigation overall reported the following: Tumors showed preferential V and J gene usage, and their T-cell repertoire diversity fell below that of lymph nodes yet above that of nontumor tissue. In luminal-like breast cancer, tumor and nontumor tissue repertoires resembled each other significantly more than in basal-like breast cancer. A scenario in which most tumor T cells derive from the lymph node and then expand within tumor tissue was judged to be consistent with the data. The conclusion that tumor T cells originate in lymph nodes was presented as consistent with a hypothesis rather than as directly demonstrated.

The sample was run on an Illumina HiSeq 2000. TCR beta chain libraries were generated by multiplex PCR amplification. The amplified TCR beta chain products were analyzed by high-throughput sequencing. Using fastp trimming at Q25 and MiXCR clonotype assembly, TCRdb reanalyzed the public sequencing data and kept in-frame beta chains. Every CDR3 protein is listed once, alongside the most common genes and DNA of its rows. Recorded for this sample are about 300,000 distinct CDR3 sequences; around 30% of them occurred a single time. The ten most abundant clones make up around 1.1% of the sample. In its sample, this clonotype was seen many times. This receptor's antigen is unknown. No quality values exist for individual bases; no much larger clone is one base distant. Lymph node samples came from the axillary draining lymph nodes of breast cancer patients. The CDR3 starts with the cysteine, ends with the phenylalanine, and has 15 residues. The DNA shown is the 45-base CDR3, in frame from base 1. The junction shows trimming of 0 bases on V and 0 bases on J, plus 5 bases between the germline ends. The germline V gene (reference sequence) provides CDR1 MNHNY and CDR2 SVGAGI.

Recombination joined TRBV6-6 with TRBJ1-4; no D gene call is confident. The sample was axillary lymph node tissue. The source is a female donor with breast cancer. Some clones in this sample may be carry-over from other donors' samples. Here the CDR3 is given as CASSYSRATNEKLFF. The DNA is TGTGCCAGCAGTTACTCCCGTGCAACTAATGAAAAACTGTTTTTT.